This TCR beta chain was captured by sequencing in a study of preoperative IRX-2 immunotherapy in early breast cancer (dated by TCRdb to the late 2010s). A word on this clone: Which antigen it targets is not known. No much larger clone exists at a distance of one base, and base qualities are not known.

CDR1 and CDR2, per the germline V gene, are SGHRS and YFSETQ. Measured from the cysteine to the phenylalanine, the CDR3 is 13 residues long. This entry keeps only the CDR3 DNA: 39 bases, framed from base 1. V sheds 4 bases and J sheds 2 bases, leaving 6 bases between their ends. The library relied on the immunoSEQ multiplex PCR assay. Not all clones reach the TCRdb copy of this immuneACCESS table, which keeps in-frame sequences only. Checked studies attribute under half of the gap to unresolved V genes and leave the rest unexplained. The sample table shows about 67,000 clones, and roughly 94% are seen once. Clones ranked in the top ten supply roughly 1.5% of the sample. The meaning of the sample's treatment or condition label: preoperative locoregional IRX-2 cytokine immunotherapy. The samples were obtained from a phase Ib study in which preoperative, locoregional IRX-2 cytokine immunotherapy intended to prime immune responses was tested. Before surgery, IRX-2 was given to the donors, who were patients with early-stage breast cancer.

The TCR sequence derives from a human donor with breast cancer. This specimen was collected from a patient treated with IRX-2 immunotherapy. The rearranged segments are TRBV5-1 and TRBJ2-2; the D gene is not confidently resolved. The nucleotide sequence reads TGCGCCAGCAGCGATCTTAACACCGGGGAGCTGTTTTTT. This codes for CASSDLNTGELFF.